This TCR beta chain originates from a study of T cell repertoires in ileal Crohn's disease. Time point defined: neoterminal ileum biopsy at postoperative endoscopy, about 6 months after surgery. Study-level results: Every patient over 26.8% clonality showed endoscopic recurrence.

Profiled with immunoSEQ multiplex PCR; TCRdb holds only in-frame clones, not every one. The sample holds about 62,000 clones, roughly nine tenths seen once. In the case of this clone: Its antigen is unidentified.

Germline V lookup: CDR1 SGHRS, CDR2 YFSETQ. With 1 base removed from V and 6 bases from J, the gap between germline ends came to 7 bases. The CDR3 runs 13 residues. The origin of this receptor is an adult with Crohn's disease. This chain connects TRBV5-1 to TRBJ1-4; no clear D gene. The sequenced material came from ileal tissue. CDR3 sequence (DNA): TGCGCCAGCAGCTTGTCTGGAGATGAAAAACTGTTTTTT. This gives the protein CASSLSGDEKLFF.